This TCR beta chain comes out of a study of siplizumab effects on memory and regulatory T cells. Assays covered some 98,000 TCR templates per sample. Clones were read by immunoSEQ multiplex PCR, and TCRdb kept only the in-frame ones, dropping some. Seen here are approximately 100,000 clones, under 95% observed once, and the top ten hold 0.55% to 0.95%. The CDR3 is made up of 16 amino acids. Trimming cost V 0 bases and J 2 bases; bases outside gene matches: 5. Germline-derived CDR1 and CDR2 are MNHEY and SVGAGI. As to this clone: As yet, its antigen is unknown.

The study's findings and limits: Among sequences traceable to unstimulated CD4+ memory cells, alloreactive ones were significantly reduced by siplizumab.

Material for sequencing was Tregs sorted from blood. The clonotype originates from a human donor in good health. This rearrangement joins TRBV6-5 to TRBJ2-5, with 8 positions matching TRBD1. The CDR3 DNA reads TGTGCCAGCAGTTACTCGTCAGGGGGCTTTCAAGAGACCCAGTACTTC. Its protein product is CASSYSSGGFQETQYF.